This T cell receptor beta chain emerged from a study of T cell responses to AZD1222 COVID-19 vaccine. With 2 bases removed from V and 4 bases from J, the gap between germline ends came to 8 bases. This CDR3 contains 13 residues. The method was immunoSEQ multiplex PCR; TCRdb's version includes in-frame clones alone and lacks a portion of them. The data show about 140,000 clones, roughly 88% seen once. This clone was observed once. The clonotype originates from an adult in good health. V is TRBV12-3 or TRBV12-4 and J is TRBJ2-5; D might be TRBD2 (5 bases). Here the sequenced sample was peripheral blood, taken on day 0 of AZD1222 vaccination. CDR3 loop: CASSLNRGETQYF. CDR3 sequence (DNA): TGTGCCAGCAGTTTAAACCGGGGAGAGACCCAGTACTTC.